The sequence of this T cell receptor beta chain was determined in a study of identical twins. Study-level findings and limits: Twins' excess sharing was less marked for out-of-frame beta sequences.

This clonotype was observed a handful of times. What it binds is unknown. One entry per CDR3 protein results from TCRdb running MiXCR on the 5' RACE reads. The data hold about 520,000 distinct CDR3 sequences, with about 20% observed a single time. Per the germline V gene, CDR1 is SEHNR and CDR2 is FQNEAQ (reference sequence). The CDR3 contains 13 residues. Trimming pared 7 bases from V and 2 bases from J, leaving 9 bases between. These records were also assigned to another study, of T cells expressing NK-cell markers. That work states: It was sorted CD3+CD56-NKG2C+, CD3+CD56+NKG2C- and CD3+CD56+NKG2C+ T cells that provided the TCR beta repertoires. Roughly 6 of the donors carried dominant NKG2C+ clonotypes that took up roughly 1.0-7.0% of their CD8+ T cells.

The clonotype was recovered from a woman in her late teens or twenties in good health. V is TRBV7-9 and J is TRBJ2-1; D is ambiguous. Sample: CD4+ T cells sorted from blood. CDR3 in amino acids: CASNLGTYNEQFF. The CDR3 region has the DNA TGTGCCAGCAACCTAGGGACCTACAATGAGCAGTTCTTC.